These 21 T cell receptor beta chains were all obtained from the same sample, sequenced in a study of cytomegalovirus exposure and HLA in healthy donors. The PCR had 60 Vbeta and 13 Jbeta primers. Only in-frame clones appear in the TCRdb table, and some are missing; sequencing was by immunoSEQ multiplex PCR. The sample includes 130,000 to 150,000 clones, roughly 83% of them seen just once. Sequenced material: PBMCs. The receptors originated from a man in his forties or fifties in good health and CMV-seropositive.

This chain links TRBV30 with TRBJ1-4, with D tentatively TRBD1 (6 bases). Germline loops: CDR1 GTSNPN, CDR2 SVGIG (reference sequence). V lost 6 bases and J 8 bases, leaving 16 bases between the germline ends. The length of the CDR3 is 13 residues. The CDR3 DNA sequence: TGTGCCTGTGACCGCAGGGGACGGGAAAAACTGTTTTTT. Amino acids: CACDRRGREKLFF.

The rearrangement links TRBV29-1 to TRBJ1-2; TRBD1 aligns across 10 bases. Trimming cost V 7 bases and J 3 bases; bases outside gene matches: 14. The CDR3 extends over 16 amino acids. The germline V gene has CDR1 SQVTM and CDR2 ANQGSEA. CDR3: CSARPGQGWEDYGYTF. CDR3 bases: TGCAGCGCCCGTCCGGGACAGGGGTGGGAAGACTATGGCTACACCTTC.

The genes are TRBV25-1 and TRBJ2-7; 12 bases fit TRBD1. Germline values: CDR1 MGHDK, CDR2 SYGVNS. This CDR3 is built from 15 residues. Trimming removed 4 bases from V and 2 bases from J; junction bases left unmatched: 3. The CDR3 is CASSVRDRGPYEQYF. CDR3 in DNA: TGTGCCAGCAGTGTCCGGGACAGGGGGCCCTACGAGCAGTACTTC.

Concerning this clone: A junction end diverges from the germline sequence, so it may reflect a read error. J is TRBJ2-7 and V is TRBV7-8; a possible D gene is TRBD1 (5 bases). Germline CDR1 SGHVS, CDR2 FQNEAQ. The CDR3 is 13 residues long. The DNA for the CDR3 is TGTTCCAGCAAGCTGGGGCAGGCCTACGAGCAGTACTTC. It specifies CSSKLGQAYEQYF.

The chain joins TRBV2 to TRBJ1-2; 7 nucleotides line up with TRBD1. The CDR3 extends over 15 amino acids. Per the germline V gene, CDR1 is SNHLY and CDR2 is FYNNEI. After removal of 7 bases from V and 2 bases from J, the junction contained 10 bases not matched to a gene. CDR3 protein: CASTPPRDRNYGYTF. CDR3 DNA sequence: TGTGCCAGCACTCCACCCCGGGACAGAAACTATGGCTACACCTTC.

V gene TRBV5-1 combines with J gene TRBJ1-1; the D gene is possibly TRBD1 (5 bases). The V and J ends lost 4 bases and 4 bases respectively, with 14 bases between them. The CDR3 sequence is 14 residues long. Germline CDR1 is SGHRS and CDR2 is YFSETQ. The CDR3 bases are TGCGCCAGCAGCGCAAACACAGGAAGCACTGAAGCTTTCTTT. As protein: CASSANTGSTEAFF.

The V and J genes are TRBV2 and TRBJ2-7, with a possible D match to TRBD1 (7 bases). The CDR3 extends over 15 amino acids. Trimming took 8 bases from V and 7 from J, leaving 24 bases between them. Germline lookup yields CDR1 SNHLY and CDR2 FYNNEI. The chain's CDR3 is CASRQTGDSLSEQYF. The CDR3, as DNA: TGTGCCAGCCGACAAACGGGGGACAGCCTTTCGGAGCAGTACTTC.

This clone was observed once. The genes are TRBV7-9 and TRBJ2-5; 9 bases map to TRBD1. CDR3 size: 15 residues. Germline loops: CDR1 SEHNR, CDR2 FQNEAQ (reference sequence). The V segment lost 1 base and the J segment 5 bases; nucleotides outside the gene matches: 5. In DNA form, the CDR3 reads TGTGCCAGCAGCTTAGGGGACAGGGCCAGGGAGACCCAGTACTTC. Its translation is CASSLGDRARETQYF. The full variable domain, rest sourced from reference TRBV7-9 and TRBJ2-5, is DTGVSQNPRHKITKRGQNVTFRCDPISEHNRLYWYRQTLGQGPEFLTYFQNEAQLEKSRLLSDRFSAERPKGSFSTLEIQRTEQGDSAMYLCASSLGDRARETQYFGPGTRLLVL.

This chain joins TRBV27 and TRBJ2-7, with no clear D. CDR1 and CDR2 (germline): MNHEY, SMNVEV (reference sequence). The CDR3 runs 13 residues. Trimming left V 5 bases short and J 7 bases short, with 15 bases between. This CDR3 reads CASSPRSVWEQYF. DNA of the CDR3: TGTGCCAGCAGTCCTCGGTCCGTTTGGGAGCAGTACTTC.

CDR3 residues: CASITGSYGYTF. CDR3 nucleotides: TGTGCCAGCATAACAGGGAGCTATGGCTACACCTTC. The chain has TRBV28 and TRBJ1-2, with D possibly being TRBD1 (6 bases). The V and J ends lost 7 bases and 4 bases respectively, with 10 bases between them. This CDR3 has 12 amino acids. Germline V lookup: CDR1 MDHEN, CDR2 SYDVKM.

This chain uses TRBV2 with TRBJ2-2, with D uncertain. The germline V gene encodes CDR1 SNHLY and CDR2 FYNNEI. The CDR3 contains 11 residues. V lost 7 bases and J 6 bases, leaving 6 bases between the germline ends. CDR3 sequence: CASIRAGELFF. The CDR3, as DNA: TGTGCCAGCATCCGTGCCGGGGAGCTGTTTTTT.

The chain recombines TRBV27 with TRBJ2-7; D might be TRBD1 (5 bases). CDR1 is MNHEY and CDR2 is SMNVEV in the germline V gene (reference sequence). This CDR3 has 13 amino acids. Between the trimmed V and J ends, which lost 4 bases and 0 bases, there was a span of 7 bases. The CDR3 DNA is TGTGCCAGCAGTTGGGGCAGCTCCTACGAGCAGTACTTC. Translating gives CASSWGSSYEQYF.

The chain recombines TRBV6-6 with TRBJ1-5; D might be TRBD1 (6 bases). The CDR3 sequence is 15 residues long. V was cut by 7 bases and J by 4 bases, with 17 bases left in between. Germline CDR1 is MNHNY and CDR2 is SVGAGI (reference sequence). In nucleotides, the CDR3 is TGTGCCAGCACATTCGAACAGGGTCCTAATCAGCCCCAGCATTTT. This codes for CASTFEQGPNQPQHF.

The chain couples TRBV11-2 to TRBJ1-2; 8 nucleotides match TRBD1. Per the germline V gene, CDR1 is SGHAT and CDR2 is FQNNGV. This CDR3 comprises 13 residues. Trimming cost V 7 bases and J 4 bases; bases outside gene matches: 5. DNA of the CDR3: TGTGCCAGCACCACCGGGACAGGCTATGGCTACACCTTC. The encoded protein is CASTTGTGYGYTF. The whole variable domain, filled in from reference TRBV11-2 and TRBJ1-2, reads EAGVAQSPRYKIIEKRQSVAFWCNPISGHATLYWYQQILGQGPKLLIQFQNNGVVDDSQLPKDRFSAERLKGVDSTLKIQPAKLEDSAVYLCASTTGTGYGYTFGSGTRLTVV.

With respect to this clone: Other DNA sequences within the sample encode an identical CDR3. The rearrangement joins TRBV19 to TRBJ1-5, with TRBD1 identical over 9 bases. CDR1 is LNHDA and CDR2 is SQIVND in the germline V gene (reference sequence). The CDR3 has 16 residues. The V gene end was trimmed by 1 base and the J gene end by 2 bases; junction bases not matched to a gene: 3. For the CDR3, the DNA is TGTGCCAGTAGTATAGGGAGGACAGGGGGCAATCAGCCCCAGCATTTT. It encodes CASSIGRTGGNQPQHF.

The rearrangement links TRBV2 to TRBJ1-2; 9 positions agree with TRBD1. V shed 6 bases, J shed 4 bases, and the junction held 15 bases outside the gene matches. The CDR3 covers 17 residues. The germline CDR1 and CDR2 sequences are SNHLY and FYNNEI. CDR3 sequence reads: CASSANPTGGRIYGYTF. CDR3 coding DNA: TGTGCCAGCAGCGCCAACCCGACAGGGGGTCGGATCTATGGCTACACCTTC.

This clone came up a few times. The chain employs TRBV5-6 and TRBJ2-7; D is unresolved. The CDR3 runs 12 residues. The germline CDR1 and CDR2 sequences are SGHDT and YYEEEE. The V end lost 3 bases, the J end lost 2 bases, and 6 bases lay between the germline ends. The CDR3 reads CASSSLAYEQYF. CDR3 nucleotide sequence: TGTGCCAGCAGCTCCTTAGCCTACGAGCAGTACTTC.

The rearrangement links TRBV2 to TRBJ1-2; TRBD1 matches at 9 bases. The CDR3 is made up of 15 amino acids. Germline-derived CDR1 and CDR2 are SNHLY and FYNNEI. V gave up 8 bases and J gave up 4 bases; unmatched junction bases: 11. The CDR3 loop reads CASLRDRVPLYGYTF. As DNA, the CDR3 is TGTGCCAGCCTCCGGGACAGGGTACCTCTCTATGGCTACACCTTC.

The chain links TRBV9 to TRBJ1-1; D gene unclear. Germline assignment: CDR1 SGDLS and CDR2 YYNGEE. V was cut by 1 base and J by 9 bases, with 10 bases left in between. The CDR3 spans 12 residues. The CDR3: CASSVIGQQAFF. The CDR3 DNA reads TGTGCCAGCAGCGTAATTGGGCAGCAAGCTTTCTTT. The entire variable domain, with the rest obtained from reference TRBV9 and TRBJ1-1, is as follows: DSGVTQTPKHLITATGQRVTLRCSPRSGDLSVYWYQQSLDQGLQFLIQYYNGEERAKGNILERFSAQQFPDLHSELNLSSLELGDSALYFCASSVIGQQAFFGQGTRLTVV.

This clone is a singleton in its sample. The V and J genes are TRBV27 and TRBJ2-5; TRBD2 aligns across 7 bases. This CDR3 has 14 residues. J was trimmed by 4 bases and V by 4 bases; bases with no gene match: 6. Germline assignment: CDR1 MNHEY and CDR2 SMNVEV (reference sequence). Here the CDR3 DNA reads TGTGCCAGCAGTTCCCCGGGGGGAGGAGAGACCCAGTACTTC. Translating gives CASSSPGGGETQYF.

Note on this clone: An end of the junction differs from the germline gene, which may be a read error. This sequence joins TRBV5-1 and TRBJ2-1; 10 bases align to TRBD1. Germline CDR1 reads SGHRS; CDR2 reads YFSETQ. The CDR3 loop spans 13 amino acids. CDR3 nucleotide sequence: TGTGCCAGCAGCTCGGACAGGGGGAATGAGCAGTTCTTC. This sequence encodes CASSSDRGNEQFF.